These T cell receptor beta chains were read from a single sample in a study of molecular identifiers for immune sequencing clone quantification. TCRdb re-called the PCR reads through MiXCR, storing one row per CDR3 protein. Altogether about 640,000 distinct CDR3 sequences are present, just under 20% being singletons, with the ten largest covering under 0.95%. Sequencing was done on a sample of naive CD8+ T cells from blood, with Jurkat cell RNA spiked in. All receptors derive from a human donor in good health. Some libraries in this study had Jurkat cell RNA spiked in. The CDR3 runs from the conserved cysteine through the conserved F or W. The order of the fields is J gene, clone size, D gene, V gene, CDR3 DNA, CDR3 protein. A D gene is named only where the DNA matches it firmly. The size field is filled for only some rows; it gives once, few, many or a size class.

>TRBJ2-7|.|TRBD2|TRBV19
TGTTCCTGTAGTCCCGGGGGGGCCAACGAGCAGTACTTC
CSCSPGGANEQYF
>TRBJ1-1|many|TRBD1|TRBV6-2/TRBV6-3
TGTGCCAGCAGTTACCTCCCAGGAGACGAACAGGGGATCGACACTGAAGCTTTCTTT
CASSYLPGDEQGIDTEAFF
>TRBJ1-2|many|TRBD1|TRBV20-1
TGCAGTGCTAGAGATGGACAGGCCACTAACTATGGCTACACCTTC
CSARDGQATNYGYTF
>TRBJ2-7|.|.|TRBV11-2
TGTGCCAGCAGCTTAGTTCTGGGACCGGGGTACGAGCAGTACTTC
CASSLVLGPGYEQYF
>TRBJ2-2|few|.|TRBV24-1
TGTGCCACCAGTGATTTCGAGAGGGACACCGGGGAGCTGTTTTTT
CATSDFERDTGELFF
>TRBJ1-2|many|TRBD1|TRBV6-5
TGTGCCAGCAGAAACGGACAGGGAGGCGGCTACACCTTC
CASRNGQGGGYTF
>TRBJ2-1|.|.|TRBV28
TGTGCCAGCAGTCAGTCCCAGTTCTCCGGGAGCAATGAGCAGTTCTTC
CASSQSQFSGSNEQFF
>TRBJ1-4|many|.|TRBV7-9
TGTGCCAGCAGCCTCTCGGGGGCAACTAATGAAAAACTGTTTTTT
CASSLSGATNEKLFF
>TRBJ2-7|.|.|TRBV27
TGTGCCAGCAGTTTTACCGTTAAGTTGGGGAATCCCTACGAGCAGTACTTC
CASSFTVKLGNPYEQYF
>TRBJ2-3|many|.|TRBV20-1
TGCAGTGCTAGAGATGACGCGTTAGGGGGCACAGATACGCAGTATTTT
CSARDDALGGTDTQYF
>TRBJ2-4|many|TRBD1|TRBV12-3/TRBV12-4
TGTGCCAGCAGTCTTGCTTACGGACAGGCTCAGTACTTC
CASSLAYGQAQYF
>TRBJ2-3|many|TRBD2|TRBV19
TGTGCCAGTAGTATGAGCGGGGCAGATACGCAGTATTTT
CASSMSGADTQYF
>TRBJ2-7|many|.|TRBV7-6
TGTGCCAGCAGCTTAGCACAAAACTCCTACGAGCAGTACTTC
CASSLAQNSYEQYF
>TRBJ2-7|.|TRBD1|TRBV3-1
TGTGCCAGCAGCCAAGTGGGACAGGGATACTACGAGCAGTACTTC
CASSQVGQGYYEQYF
>TRBJ2-3|.|.|TRBV19
TGTGCCAGTAGTATAGGGGCTAGCTTTCGCACAGATACGCAGTATTTT
CASSIGASFRTDTQYF
>TRBJ2-2|many|.|TRBV20-1
TGCAGTGCTAGAGGCGTTATAGTAGAGGGCCCGAACACCGGGGAGCTGTTTTTT
CSARGVIVEGPNTGELFF
>TRBJ1-5|many|.|TRBV28
TGTGCCAGCAGTTTCGGGGGGTTTAATCAGCCCCAGCATTTT
CASSFGGFNQPQHF
>TRBJ2-7|.|TRBD1|TRBV19
TGTGCCAGTAGTAAGGACACAGGGGACTACGAGCAGTACTTC
CASSKDTGDYEQYF
>TRBJ2-1|many|.|TRBV4-1
TGCGCCAGCAGCAACCAGGGCTATGAGCAGTTCTTC
CASSNQGYEQFF
>TRBJ2-7|many|.|TRBV20-1
TGCAGTGCTAGGCTGGTGACCTCCTACGAGCAGTACTTC
CSARLVTSYEQYF
>TRBJ1-1|many|.|TRBV5-6
TGTGCCAGCGGGCCCCCCACTGAAGCTTTCTTT
CASGPPTEAFF
>TRBJ2-7|many|.|TRBV29-1
TGCAGCGTTGCTACAGGGAGCTACGAGCAGTACTTC
CSVATGSYEQYF
>TRBJ2-7|many|.|TRBV28
TGTGCCAGCAGTTCCGCCGGAGACAGTTTAGTCGACGAGCAGTACTTC
CASSSAGDSLVDEQYF
>TRBJ2-7|many|.|TRBV5-6
TGTGCCAGCAGCTTGCCACCCGGACCACTTTACTACGAGCAGTACTTC
CASSLPPGPLYYEQYF
>TRBJ2-5|many|.|TRBV19
TGTGCCAGTAGCTCCGGAACCCGGGGGCAAGAGACCCAGTACTTC
CASSSGTRGQETQYF
>TRBJ2-3|many|TRBD1|TRBV20-1
TGCAGTGCTAGTGGCCTAGACAGGGTGACAGATACGCAGTATTTT
CSASGLDRVTDTQYF
>TRBJ2-2|many|.|TRBV5-4
TGTGCCAGCAGCTTGCGGGGAGACACCGGGGAGCTGTTTTTT
CASSLRGDTGELFF
>TRBJ1-1|many|TRBD1|TRBV18
TGTGCCAGCTCACCACGGGACAGTTACGAAACGAACACTGAAGCTTTCTTT
CASSPRDSYETNTEAFF
>TRBJ2-7|few|TRBD1|TRBV10-3
TGTGCCATCAGTGAGTGGGGGGACAGGGGCGGAGACGAGCAGTACTTC
CAISEWGDRGGDEQYF
>TRBJ2-7|many|.|TRBV4-1
TGCGCCAGCAGCCAAGCAGGGTCCACCCTTTACGAGCAGTACTTC
CASSQAGSTLYEQYF
>TRBJ2-5|many|TRBD1|TRBV4-3
TGCGCCAGCAGCCAAGCCCCCCCCGGGACAGCCCAAGAGACCCAGTACTTC
CASSQAPPGTAQETQYF
>TRBJ1-5|many|.|TRBV6-2/TRBV6-3
TGTGCCAGCAGTTACGTCGGGTCGGGGCAGCCCCAGCATTTT
CASSYVGSGQPQHF
>TRBJ1-5|many|.|TRBV30
TGTGCCTGGGGGGCCGGAGTTAGCAATCAGCCCCAGCATTTT
CAWGAGVSNQPQHF
>TRBJ2-1|.|TRBD2|TRBV9
TGTGCCAGCAGCGTAGTAGGTAGCGGGAACTACAATGAGCAGTTCTTC
CASSVVGSGNYNEQFF
>TRBJ2-2|.|TRBD2|TRBV19
TGTGCCAGTACCCCTGGGGAGGGGACCGGGGAGCTGTTTTTT
CASTPGEGTGELFF
>TRBJ2-7|.|.|TRBV4-2
TGTGCCAGCAGCCAAGATAAGTCCCCGTCCTACGAGCGGTACTTC
CASSQDKSPSYERYF
>TRBJ2-5|.|.|TRBV20-1
TGCAGTGCTAGATCGGGACAAACGAGACAAGAGACCCAGTACTTC
CSARSGQTRQETQYF
>TRBJ2-2|many|.|TRBV29-1
TGCAGCGTTGAGACCACCGGGGAGCTGTTTTTT
CSVETTGELFF
>TRBJ2-3|many|TRBD1|TRBV27
TGTGCCAGCACCAATTTACACAGGGGGCGGTATGATACGCAGTATTTT
CASTNLHRGRYDTQYF
>TRBJ1-1|many|.|TRBV7-9
TGTGCCAGCGCCTTAGGAAACACTGAAGCTTTCTTT
CASALGNTEAFF
>TRBJ2-3|.|.|TRBV5-1
TGCGCCAGCAGCTTGGTCCCCGGGTTGGGCACAGATACGCAGTGTTTT
CASSLVPGLGTDTQCF
>TRBJ2-7|few|.|TRBV13
TGTGCCAGCAGCATGAGGACAGACTGCGAGCAGTACTTC
CASSMRTDCEQYF
>TRBJ1-6|many|.|TRBV27
TGTGCCAGCAGTTTCCTGAAGTCCCCCCTCCACTTT
CASSFLKSPLHF
>TRBJ2-3|few|TRBD1|TRBV20-1
TGCAGTGCTAGACCGGGACAGGGTTTGGGCACAGATACGCAGTATTTT
CSARPGQGLGTDTQYF
>TRBJ2-5|many|TRBD1|TRBV12-3/TRBV12-4
TGTGCCAGCAGTACTCGGGACAGGGCCGAGACCCAGTACTTC
CASSTRDRAETQYF
>TRBJ1-1|many|.|TRBV28
TGTGCCAGCGCACTGAGGGGTTTGGGCACTGAAGCTTTCTTT
CASALRGLGTEAFF
>TRBJ2-1|.|.|TRBV24-1
TGTGCCACCAGTGATTTCAGCACCTACAATGAGCAGTTCTTC
CATSDFSTYNEQFF
>TRBJ1-1|.|.|TRBV19
TGTGCCAGTAATCAGGGGTTCAACACTGAAGCTTTCTTT
CASNQGFNTEAFF
>TRBJ2-1|many|.|TRBV7-9
TGTGCCAGCAAAGAACAGGCAAGCGAGCAGTTCTTC
CASKEQASEQFF
>TRBJ1-1|many|.|TRBV10-2
TGCGCCAGCAGCGACAGGATCAACACTGAAGCTTTCTTT
CASSDRINTEAFF